This T cell receptor beta chain was found in a study of memory CD4+ T cells and cytomegalovirus serostatus. Study information: Healthy Belgian adult donors included roughly nine CMV-positive and approximately 25 CMV-negative people.

In germline, CDR1 is LGHNT, CDR2 FRNRAP. The CDR3 is 12 amino acids. V shed 6 bases and J shed 11 bases, with 16 bases lying between them. In the original analysis: Out-of-frame sequences were removed, leaving a few million distinct TCRbeta sequences. The method was immunoSEQ multiplex PCR; TCRdb's version includes in-frame clones alone and lacks a portion of them. V, J and clone size were drawn from that table, and D and trimming were deduced from the DNA. Among 52,000 or so clones listed, about four fifths were seen once. The sort gate was single viable CD3+CD4+CD8-CD45RO+ cells for memory CD4+ T cells.

The V call is TRBV12-5, the J call TRBJ1-1, with D maybe TRBD1 (5 bases). The source of this sequence is an adult in good health and CMV-seronegative. Material for sequencing was memory CD4+ T cells from blood. The CDR3 reads CASGQDMVRAFF. The CDR3 DNA reads TGTGCTAGTGGCCAGGACATGGTTCGGGCTTTCTTT.